A selection of T cell receptor beta chains follows, all from one sample in a study of cytotoxic CD8 clonotypes in ibrutinib-treated CLL. Profiled with immunoSEQ multiplex PCR; TCRdb holds only in-frame clones, not every one. The sample yields approximately 320,000 clones, 67% seen once. Sequencing was performed on PBMCs, taken after 36 months of ibrutinib treatment. These receptors were taken from a human donor with chronic lymphocytic leukemia. Each CDR3 is given with its conserved first and last residue. D genes are given only for firm matches. The size of a clone is reported for some rows only, either as once, few or many, or as a class for expanded clones.

>TRBJ2-3|13|-|TRBV15|-
CATARGSTDTQYF
TGTGCCACCGCCCGAGGGAGCACAGATACGCAGTATTTT
>TRBJ2-3|13|few|TRBV6-1|-
CASRTRDTDTQYF
TGTGCCAGCAGGACTAGGGACACAGATACGCAGTATTTT
>TRBJ2-7|16|-|TRBV6-5|-
CASSYSFGAISYEQYF
TGTGCCAGCAGTTACTCGTTCGGAGCGATCTCCTACGAGCAGTACTTC
>TRBJ2-7|12|-|TRBV28|-
CASLALPYEQYF
TGTGCCAGTCTAGCTTTACCCTACGAGCAGTACTTC
>TRBJ2-1|16|-|TRBV18|-
CASSPPNGGRYNEQFF
TGTGCCAGCTCACCACCAAACGGGGGGCGGTACAATGAGCAGTTCTTC
>TRBJ2-7|17|-|TRBV7-3|TRBD1
CASFASEIDRGRYEQYF
TGTGCCAGCTTCGCCAGCGAAATAGACAGGGGCAGGTACGAGCAGTACTTC
>TRBJ1-2|14|-|TRBV5-1|-
CASSLVGGRDGYTF
TGCGCCAGCAGCTTGGTGGGGGGCAGAGATGGCTACACCTTC
>TRBJ1-1|13|-|TRBV29-1|-
CSVIGGMNTEAFF
TGCAGCGTTATTGGGGGTATGAACACTGAAGCTTTCTTT
>TRBJ2-1|19|-|TRBV7-6|-
CASSLVVAGAKSSYNEQFF
TGTGCCAGCAGCTTAGTAGTTGCGGGGGCTAAGAGCTCCTACAATGAGCAGTTCTTC
>TRBJ2-7|14|few|TRBV4-1|TRBD1
CASSQVGQVVEQYF
TGCGCCAGCAGCCAAGTGGGACAGGTGGTCGAGCAGTACTTC
>TRBJ2-3|18|once|TRBV9|TRBD2
CASSNSLTSGSRTDTQYF
TGTGCCAGCAGCAACTCCCTCACTAGCGGGAGTAGGACAGATACGCAGTATTTT
>TRBJ2-1|13|-|TRBV5-4|-
CASSLVLDNEQFF
TGTGCCAGCAGCTTGGTTCTTGACAATGAGCAGTTCTTC
>TRBJ1-5|15|-|TRBV2|TRBD1
CASRDRAYSNQPQHF
TGTGCCAGCCGAGACAGGGCGTATAGCAATCAGCCCCAGCATTTT
>TRBJ1-1|17|-|TRBV9|-
CASSLIPGPGTITEAFF
TGTGCCAGCAGTCTTATACCGGGACCAGGAACCATCACTGAAGCTTTCTTT
>TRBJ2-5|14|-|TRBV28|-
CASSLGGGWETQYF
TGTGCCAGCAGTCTAGGGGGGGGTTGGGAGACCCAGTACTTC
>TRBJ2-7|12|once|TRBV2|TRBD2
CAAWRESYEQYF
TGTGCAGCCTGGCGGGAGTCCTACGAGCAGTACTTC
>TRBJ2-2|15|-|TRBV19|TRBD2
CASSLFDSGPGELFF
TGTGCCAGTAGTCTCTTCGATAGCGGGCCCGGGGAGCTGTTTTTT
>TRBJ2-7|14|-|TRBV6-5|-
CASSYRYVGNEQYF
TGTGCCAGCAGTTACCGCTATGTGGGGAACGAGCAGTACTTC
>TRBJ1-2|14|-|TRBV4-1|-
CASSQDRGGAGYTF
TGCGCCAGCAGCCAAGATCGGGGGGGGGCTGGCTACACCTTC
>TRBJ2-5|12|few|TRBV7-6|-
CASSLVYETQYF
TGTGCCAGCAGCTTAGTCTACGAGACCCAGTACTTC
>TRBJ2-1|14|-|TRBV7-9|-
CASSGSGTHNEQFF
TGTGCCAGCAGCGGATCGGGAACTCACAATGAGCAGTTCTTC
>TRBJ2-1|13|-|TRBV5-1|TRBD2
CASSKGTTNEQFF
TGCGCCAGCAGCAAAGGGACTACCAATGAGCAGTTCTTC
>TRBJ2-5|15|once|TRBV29-1|TRBD2
CSVEDIGGVGETQYF
TGCAGCGTTGAAGATATCGGGGGGGTCGGGGAGACCCAGTACTTC